This entry is about one TCR beta chain. Its antigen remains unidentified. No quality values exist for individual bases; no much larger clone is one base distant. During the collection period, no infections or other immune events were recorded for the healthy donors. Healthy-donor blood repertoires served as a training cohort to calibrate time-dependent variance in a beta-binomial model of T-cell clone differential abundance. The training cohort included 10 healthy donors, of whom 3 were female and 7 were male. An age range of roughly 25 to 65 years, with an average of around 44 years, was recorded for the donors. Whole blood from each healthy donor was obtained from a commercial supplier and was collected at three time points around 2 weeks apart. For immunosequencing, genomic DNA was extracted from unsorted whole blood. This sample is drawn from a study of identifying expanded T cells in peripheral blood (dated by TCRdb to between 2018 and 2021). Looking at the study overall: Technical replicates were generated by sequencing separate aliquots of the same genomic DNA pool, with four replicates compared pairwise.

The CDR3 contains 14 residues, cysteine and phenylalanine counted. Only the CDR3 part of the read is kept: 42 bases, read in frame from the first base. CDR1 and CDR2 are drawn from the germline V gene: SGHTA, FQGTGA. Ends trimmed: V by 4 bases, J by 0 bases; bases unmatched to a gene: 2. The immunoSEQ Assay, which uses bias-controlled multiplex PCR amplification of genomic DNA, was used to profile TCRbeta CDR3 regions. The study's processing was this. The absolute abundance of each unique TCRbeta CDR3 region was quantified after sequences were collapsed and filtered. Differential abundance was assessed using a binomial (Fisher-equivalent) model and a beta-binomial model in which time-dependent variance fitted from healthy donors was added. Clones with fewer than 5 combined templates were removed, and a clone was called differentially abundant if the clone's Benjamini-Hochberg FDR was below 0.01. In the beta-binomial model, variance was expressed as a function of the total template count across the two samples, in the form v = (b*log(k)+a)^2. The immuneACCESS repertoire file appears here via TCRdb, limited to in-frame rearrangements. These files lack a portion of the clones; in checked studies, under half of the deficit traces to unresolved V genes, and the cause of the others is not known. V, J and clone size were drawn from that table, and D and trimming were deduced from the DNA. For this sample there are 120,000 or so clones; roughly 80% appear just once. 3% to 4% of the sample is in the top ten clones.

The full study reports these points: Across all healthy-donor time intervals, the beta-binomial model significantly cut both the number of clones called differentially abundant and the false-positive rate. The authors expected biological variance in healthy repertoires might increase further over much longer intervals such as months to years. In all healthy donors, the variance in clone template counts between samples taken approximately 15 days apart rose significantly as total template count increased. Between technical replicates the binomial model flagged roughly 1.1 differentially abundant clones, whereas over about two weeks the binomial model flagged about 16.4 and over roughly four weeks approximately 18.

The receptor was isolated from a person aged 18 to 75 in good health. Rearrangement joined TRBV7-3 to TRBJ1-2, with TRBD1 matching 7 junction bases. Sequenced input: blood. The DNA sequence follows: TGTGCCAGCAGCTCAGGGGGAGCTAACTATGGCTACACCTTC. The translation is CASSSGGANYGYTF.